Included here is one T cell receptor beta chain sequence, with context. This entry belongs to a study of blood T cell repertoires in COVID-19. About the study: Samples taken during acute and convalescent COVID-19 were collected in the United States, Italy and Spain.

Per the original data handling: Nucleated cell number was recorded as an estimate derived from reference gene primer amplification. Assay: immunoSEQ multiplex PCR; the TCRdb copy retains only in-frame clones and omits some. That table supplies the V and J calls and clone size; D and trimming were determined from the DNA. This table has about 56,000 clones, more than 80% appearing once. The germline V gene has CDR1 KGHSH and CDR2 LQKENI. J gave up 4 bases and V 5 bases, and 4 bases lay outside the gene matches. CDR3 length equals 14 residues. Material: peripheral blood. The sequence was obtained from a human donor in a cohort sampled during active COVID-19. The chain joins TRBV18 to TRBJ2-5; TRBD1 aligns across 10 bases. The DNA for the CDR3 is TGTGCCAGCTCAACGACAGGGGGCTCAGAGACCCAGTACTTC. It yields the protein CASSTTGGSETQYF.